At least ten counts were recorded for the clone carrying this T cell receptor beta chain. What it binds is not known. As for time point: patch test 1, 2 weeks after DPC sensitization. Treatment given: therapeutic diphenylcyclopropenone sensitization with weekly scalp DPC. Each CDR3 protein is one row after TCRdb ran MiXCR on the RACE reads. The table includes around 69,000 distinct CDR3 sequences, around 10% detected once. This entry is derived from a study of human T cells and chemical hapten exposure. Notes on the study in general: Expanded TCRs formed significantly more large CDR3 similarity clusters than controls.

Germline values: CDR1 GTSNPN, CDR2 SVGIG (reference sequence). The CDR3 has 11 amino acids. Trimming cost V 1 base and J 4 bases, with 4 bases left between them. The V gene is TRBV30, the J gene TRBJ2-5, with D unclear. This receptor was taken from a woman in her thirties or forties with alopecia areata. Some clones in this sample may be carry-over from other donors' samples. The input for sequencing was whole blood, taken in connection with sensitization to the hapten diphenylcyclopropenone (DPC). For the CDR3, the DNA is TGTGCCTGGAGTGCCCCAGAGACCCAGTACTTC. It is translated as CAWSAPETQYF.